The 30 T cell receptor beta chains below come from one sample, sequenced in a study of T cells in localized non-small cell lung cancer. Clones were read by immunoSEQ multiplex PCR, and TCRdb kept only the in-frame ones, dropping some. The profile shows some 71,000 clones, around four fifths of them singletons. Sequenced material: peripheral blood, taken before any cancer treatment. The origin of the receptors is a female donor at least 60 years old with stage I lung adenocarcinoma.

This chain uses TRBV7-9 with TRBJ1-3, with 9 bases lining up with TRBD1. Germline V CDR1 and CDR2: SEHNR, FQNEAQ (reference sequence). This CDR3 comprises 16 residues. V lost 1 base and J lost 8; bases outside the gene matches: 9. CDR3: CASSLGRTGEGYTIYF. The DNA of the CDR3 is TGTGCCAGCAGCTTAGGTCGGACAGGGGAAGGATACACCATATATTTT.

The chain combines TRBV5-1 with TRBJ2-1; maybe TRBD2 (6 bases). This CDR3 region has 16 residues. Trimming left V 4 bases short and J 7 bases short, with 21 bases between. The V gene's germline CDR1 is SGHRS and CDR2 YFSETQ. CDR3 sequence (DNA): TGCGCCAGCAGCCGCCGGCAGCCGGGAGTCGGGAATGAGCAGTTCTTC. Its translation: CASSRRQPGVGNEQFF. Full variable domain (remainder filled in from reference TRBV5-1 and TRBJ2-1): KAGVTQTPRYLIKTRGQQVTLSCSPISGHRSVSWYQQTPGQGLQFLFEYFSETQRNKGNFPGRFSGRQFSNSRSEMNVSTLELGDSALYLCASSRRQPGVGNEQFFGPGTRLTVL.

The V call is TRBV6-1, the J call TRBJ2-5, with no clear D. The germline CDR1 and CDR2 sequences are MNHNS and SASEGT. Trimming removed 4 bases at V and 3 bases at J, with 21 bases between. The CDR3 extends over 17 amino acids. In nucleotides, the CDR3 is TGTGCCAGCAGTGGGGCGCTGAGCGCCATTGCGAAAGAGACCCAGTACTTC. This gives the protein CASSGALSAIAKETQYF.

The genes are TRBV19 and TRBJ2-4; 8 bases are a match to TRBD2. CDR3 length: 12 residues. Germline trimming cut 6 bases from V and 15 bases from J; bases unmatched to any gene: 10. Germline assignment: CDR1 LNHDA and CDR2 SQIVND (reference sequence). CDR3 in DNA: TGTGCCAGTAGCGCACTAGCGGCCTCGCCGTACTTC. Encoded protein: CASSALAASPYF.

This clone showed up just a few times. The rearrangement joins TRBV18 to TRBJ2-5; tentatively, D is TRBD1 or TRBD2 (6 bases each). Germline CDR1 KGHSH, CDR2 LQKENI. The CDR3 totals 12 residues. Trimming left V 3 bases short and J 9 bases short, with 11 bases between. CDR3 DNA sequence: TGTGCCAGCTCACCGAGGGGGGAGGCCCAGTACTTC. This sequence encodes CASSPRGEAQYF.

The chain is built from TRBV14 and TRBJ1-1; D is unresolved. Germline V CDR1 and CDR2: SGHDN, FVKESK. The CDR3 is 15 residues long. V shed 4 bases and J shed 1 base, with 13 bases lying between them. The CDR3 coding sequence is TGTGCCAGCAGCCGCCTGCAAACCCAGAACACTGAAGCTTTCTTT. It yields the protein CASSRLQTQNTEAFF.

The chain employs TRBV9 and TRBJ2-3; the D is unclear. Trimming removed 0 bases at V and 0 bases at J, with 8 bases between. This CDR3 has 15 residues. Germline CDR1 reads SGDLS; CDR2 reads YYNGEE. The CDR3 bases are TGTGCCAGCAGCGTAGGCTCACCTAGCACAGATACGCAGTATTTT. As protein: CASSVGSPSTDTQYF.

The rearrangement uses TRBV5-1 and TRBJ2-5; D might be TRBD1 (5 bases). Trimming removed 1 base from V and 2 bases from J, with 12 bases in between. CDR3 length: 15 residues. The germline gives CDR1 SGHRS, CDR2 YFSETQ. DNA of the CDR3: TGCGCCAGCAGCTTGCTAGTAGGGGAACAAGAGACCCAGTACTTC. It yields the protein CASSLLVGEQETQYF.

The rearrangement uses TRBV7-2 and TRBJ1-4; D call uncertain. The CDR3 has 16 amino acids. Germline loops: CDR1 SGHTA, CDR2 FQGNSA. Trimming stripped 1 base from V and 6 bases from J, with 15 bases between. The CDR3 coding sequence is TGTGCCAGCAGCTTAGTAGGGCGGCCATCGGATGAAAAACTGTTTTTT. As protein: CASSLVGRPSDEKLFF.

The CDR3 protein is CASSLGLAGDDTQYF. The CDR3 DNA is TGTGCCAGCAGCTTAGGACTAGCGGGAGATGATACGCAGTATTTT. The chain employs TRBV13 and TRBJ2-3; 11 nucleotides agree with TRBD2. The CDR3 length is 15 residues. Germline lookup yields CDR1 PRHDT and CDR2 FYEKMQ (reference sequence). Germline trimming cut 0 bases from V and 6 bases from J; bases unmatched to any gene: 2.

There are a few counts of this clone. The chain has TRBV5-6 and TRBJ1-5, with TRBD1 matching 7 bases. The CDR3 has 15 amino acids. Germline V lookup: CDR1 SGHDT, CDR2 YYEEEE. Losses at the gene ends were 1 base for V and 6 bases for J; bases not matched to a gene: 7. In DNA form, the CDR3 reads TGTGCCAGCAGCTTGTTGATAGGGGGCTTTCAGCCCCAGCATTTT. Protein: CASSLLIGGFQPQHF.

The chain has TRBV7-2 and TRBJ1-5; D is possibly TRBD1 (5 bases). Germline assignment: CDR1 SGHTA and CDR2 FQGNSA. The CDR3 runs 13 residues. Trimming shortened V by 6 bases and J by 4 bases, and 10 bases separated the two germline ends. This CDR3 reads CASSPDRNQPQHF. CDR3 DNA: TGTGCCAGCAGTCCCGACAGAAATCAGCCCCAGCATTTT.

The J gene is TRBJ1-2, the V gene TRBV6-5, with TRBD1 matching over 7 bases. After removal of 2 bases from V and 13 bases from J, the junction contained 10 bases not matched to a gene. This CDR3 is 13 amino acids long. Germline V lookup: CDR1 MNHEY, CDR2 SVGAGI. CDR3 loop: CASSYDVGQFVTF. CDR3 sequence (DNA): TGTGCCAGCAGTTACGACGTGGGACAGTTTGTCACCTTC.

The chain has TRBV7-3 and TRBJ2-2; D ambiguous. The germline V gene has CDR1 SGHTA and CDR2 FQGTGA. This CDR3 spans 13 amino acids. Between the trimmed V and J ends, which lost 4 bases and 7 bases, there was a span of 10 bases. As DNA, the CDR3 is TGTGCCAGCAGCTACCTTTTAGGCGGGGAGCTGTTTTTT. Its protein product is CASSYLLGGELFF.

This chain's CDR3 is CASSEAQAETQYF. CDR3 nucleotides: TGTGCCAGCAGTGAAGCACAGGCGGAGACCCAGTACTTC. The chain combines TRBV2 with TRBJ2-5; a weak D match, TRBD1 (5 bases). Trimming stripped 0 bases from V and 5 bases from J, with 7 bases between. The V gene's germline CDR1 is SNHLY and CDR2 FYNNEI. The CDR3 spans 13 residues.

This sequence joins TRBV7-9 and TRBJ1-1; possibly TRBD1 for D (5 bases). Germline V gives CDR1 SEHNR, CDR2 FQNEAQ (reference sequence). V shed 3 bases and J shed 5 bases, with 19 bases lying between them. CDR3 length: 16 amino acids. This CDR3 is CASSFWGRGGLTEAFF. Written as DNA, the CDR3 is TGTGCCAGCAGCTTTTGGGGCCGGGGAGGGCTTACTGAAGCTTTCTTT.

V is TRBV9 and J is TRBJ1-5, with D possibly TRBD1 on 6 matching bases. The CDR3 spans 14 residues. Per the germline V gene, CDR1 is SGDLS and CDR2 is YYNGEE. V dropped 3 bases and J dropped 5 bases, with 12 bases sitting between them. The CDR3 is CASSEGGPDQPQHF. As DNA, the CDR3 is TGTGCCAGCAGCGAGGGGGGTCCCGATCAGCCCCAGCATTTT.

The V and J genes are TRBV7-3 and TRBJ2-1; D remains ambiguous. Per germline, CDR1 SGHTA and CDR2 FQGTGA. The CDR3 loop spans 15 amino acids. V was pared by 5 bases and J by 6 bases, with 17 bases between. The CDR3: CASSPDVGFANEQFF. CDR3 nucleotide sequence: TGTGCCAGCAGCCCCGACGTGGGGTTCGCCAATGAGCAGTTCTTC. Drawing the rest from reference TRBV7-3 and TRBJ2-1, the complete variable domain is GAGVSQTPSNKVTEKGKYVELRCDPISGHTALYWYRQSLGQGPEFLIYFQGTGAADDSGLPNDRFFAVRPEGSVSTLKIQRTERGDSAVYLCASSPDVGFANEQFFGPGTRLTVL.

This clone was recorded only once. The chain is built from TRBV27 and TRBJ2-7; D is perhaps TRBD1 (6 bases). The germline V gene has CDR1 MNHEY and CDR2 SMNVEV (reference sequence). This CDR3 comprises 13 residues. V gave up 8 bases and J gave up 0 bases, with 11 bases separating them. The CDR3 coding sequence is TGTGCCAGCGCGGACAGTAGCTCCTACGAGCAGTACTTC. Protein: CASADSSSYEQYF.

This chain links TRBV2 with TRBJ1-4, with no clear D. The CDR3 has 14 amino acids. Germline CDR1 reads SNHLY; CDR2 reads FYNNEI. V lost 2 bases and J lost 7, with 11 bases in between. In DNA, the CDR3 is TGTGCCAGCAGTGAAAAGGGCGGATTTGAAAAACTGTTTTTT. It codes for CASSEKGGFEKLFF. Together with reference TRBV2 and TRBJ1-4, the CDR3 gives the full variable domain: EPEVTQTPSHQVTQMGQEVILRCVPISNHLYFYWYRQILGQKVEFLVSFYNNEISEKSEIFDDQFSVERPDGSNFTLKIRSTKLEDSAMYFCASSEKGGFEKLFFGSGTQLSVL.

CDR3 in amino acids: CASRTQGSGQPQHF. The CDR3 nucleotides read TGTGCCAGCAGAACCCAGGGATCGGGTCAGCCCCAGCATTTT. V gene TRBV28 combines with J gene TRBJ1-5; TRBD1 is a possible D gene (5 bases). The V end lost 6 bases, the J end lost 6 bases, and 15 bases lay between the germline ends. Germline values: CDR1 MDHEN, CDR2 SYDVKM. The CDR3 consists of 14 residues.

The chain carries TRBV4-1 and TRBJ1-2; no clear D. Trimming stripped 0 bases from V and 8 bases from J, with 13 bases between. The CDR3 length is 14 residues. CDR1 is MGHRA and CDR2 is YSYEKL in the germline V gene. The CDR3 DNA is TGCGCCAGCAGCCAAGATCTGGGAAGAAGCGGCTACACCTTC. It encodes CASSQDLGRSGYTF.

This rearrangement joins TRBV6-5 to TRBJ2-7, with D possibly TRBD1 on 6 matching bases. V gave up 11 bases and J gave up 9 bases, with 14 bases separating them. The CDR3 is made up of 10 amino acids. Germline values: CDR1 MNHEY, CDR2 SVGAGI. DNA for the CDR3: TGTGCCGGGACACCGGGCGGGCAGTACTTC. Encoded protein: CAGTPGGQYF.

This clone has just a few counts. The chain carries TRBV25-1 and TRBJ2-5, with 9 bases that match TRBD2. Germline trimming cut 3 bases from V and 5 bases from J; bases unmatched to any gene: 13. CDR1 is MGHDK, CDR2 SYGVNS, per germline. The CDR3 runs to 17 residues. CDR3 nucleotides: TGTGCCAGCAGTGACCCCAAGGGTAGCGGGGGTGAGGAGACCCAGTACTTC. It is translated as CASSDPKGSGGEETQYF.

The CDR3 sequence is CASSTRSDRDSTEAFF. DNA of the CDR3: TGTGCCAGCAGCACAAGGTCCGACAGGGATTCCACTGAAGCTTTCTTT. This rearrangement joins TRBV13 to TRBJ1-1, with 7 bases matching TRBD1. The junction had 13 bases not matched to a gene; V was cut back by 5 bases and J by 4 bases. This CDR3 has 16 amino acids. Germline V gene sequence: CDR1 PRHDT, CDR2 FYEKMQ (reference sequence).

The J gene is TRBJ2-1, the V gene TRBV5-1; possible D gene TRBD2, 5 bases. The germline V gene has CDR1 SGHRS and CDR2 YFSETQ. The CDR3 length is 16 residues. V dropped 2 bases and J dropped 7 bases, with 19 bases sitting between them. The CDR3: CASSLPGTSGGNEQFF. The CDR3 nucleotides are TGCGCCAGCAGCTTACCAGGTACTAGTGGAGGAAATGAGCAGTTCTTC.

The rearrangement joins TRBV2 to TRBJ2-2; 10 nucleotides line up with TRBD2. In germline, CDR1 is SNHLY, CDR2 FYNNEI. With V trimmed by 4 bases and J by 4 bases, 3 bases remained unmatched. This CDR3 is built from 15 residues. The CDR3, as DNA: TGTGCCAGCAGTGGACTAGCGGGCCGCACCGGGGAGCTGTTTTTT. Translation gives CASSGLAGRTGELFF. The variable domain in full, completed from reference TRBV2 and TRBJ2-2, reads EPEVTQTPSHQVTQMGQEVILRCVPISNHLYFYWYRQILGQKVEFLVSFYNNEISEKSEIFDDQFSVERPDGSNFTLKIRSTKLEDSAMYFCASSGLAGRTGELFFGEGSRLTVL.

The chain links TRBV6-6 to TRBJ1-4, with 8 nucleotides matching TRBD1. The CDR3 has 13 amino acids. The V gene's germline CDR1 is MNHNY and CDR2 SVGAGI (reference sequence). Unmatched junction bases numbered 9, after V lost 10 bases and J lost 8 bases. CDR3 residues: CATGQGPWEKLFF. The CDR3 nucleotides read TGTGCCACAGGACAGGGCCCTTGGGAAAAACTGTTTTTT.

J is TRBJ2-1 and V is TRBV27, with TRBD1 identical over 7 bases. This CDR3 spans 14 amino acids. Germline assignment: CDR1 MNHEY and CDR2 SMNVEV (reference sequence). V dropped 4 bases and J dropped 2; count of bases not matched to a gene: 2. This CDR3 reads CASSSRGPYNEQFF. DNA of the CDR3: TGTGCCAGCAGTTCTAGGGGGCCCTACAATGAGCAGTTCTTC.

The V and J genes are TRBV6-5 and TRBJ1-1; D perhaps matches TRBD1 (5 bases). The CDR3 runs to 12 residues. Germline lookup yields CDR1 MNHEY and CDR2 SVGAGI. V was shortened by 6 bases and J by 11 bases, with 16 bases between the two germline ends. Written as DNA, the CDR3 is TGTGCCAGCAGCCGAGACAGACTTAGGGCTTTCTTT. Translating gives CASSRDRLRAFF.